This TCR beta chain was found in a study of blood T cell repertoires in COVID-19 (dated by TCRdb to the early 2020s). Some background on the complete study: The collaborator samples originated in the United States, Italy and Spain and spanned the acute and convalescent phases of COVID-19. The material from the prospective study consisted of cDNA or gDNA derived from T cells, B-cell-depleted T cells, or PBMCs. The dataset comprised deeply sampled blood TCRbeta repertoires from subjects exposed to, actively infected with, or recovered from COVID-19. The repertoires were released in a freely available public database intended as a resource for research on the immune response to SARS-CoV-2. The samples were drawn from two sources: the first 160 participants of the ongoing ImmuneRACE study, and over 950 subjects contributed by 6 global collaborators. The sample metadata nearly always contained a de-identified subject ID, COVID-19 status, age in years and sex. Where available, HLA class I and class II types were obtained from metadata supplied by the sample provider rather than from assay-based typing.

Overall study outcomes, separate from this receptor: How much clinical and demographic metadata was included differed by source and by participant, and the metadata was provided uncurated.

Worth noting for this clone: Its antigen is currently not known. One base away there is no much larger clone; base qualities are not given.

V lost 5 bases and J lost 0 bases; the stretch between them is 7 bases long. As encoded in the germline V gene (reference sequence), CDR1 is SEHNR while CDR2 is FQNEAQ. Measured from the cysteine to the phenylalanine, the CDR3 is 13 residues long. Only the CDR3 part of the read is kept: 39 bases, read in frame from the first base. Participants in the prospective study were enrolled through a virtual design, were aged roughly 18 to 100 years, and lived in approximately 25 United States geographic areas. In the prospective study, cohorts were assigned on the basis of participant-reported clinical history obtained from a screening survey and a study questionnaire. ImmuneRACE Cohort 3 recovered participants were defined by two consecutive negative NP/OP PCR tests, healthcare professional clearance, or symptom resolution. In the prospective study, whole blood, serum and a nasopharyngeal or oropharyngeal swab were collected from each participant by mobile phlebotomists. Participants in the prospective study had the option to provide additional blood draws and questionnaires over an approximately 2-month period. Before DNA extraction, prospective study blood samples were shipped either frozen or at room temperature.

TCRbeta CDR3 regions were amplified from genomic DNA using the immunoSEQ Assay, a bias-controlled multiplex PCR. Per the authors' processing: The number of nucleated cells in each sample was estimated by amplification of reference gene primers within the assay. To quantify the absolute abundance of each unique TCRbeta CDR3 rearrangement, sequence reads were collapsed and filtered. For each sample, productive Simpson clonality was calculated by taking the square root of Simpson's diversity index across productive rearrangements. TCRdb limited this immuneACCESS table to in-frame rearrangements with V and J called. A share of clones is missing; checked studies link under half to unresolved V genes, and the rest is unexplained. V and J calls and clone size are given by that table; D and trimming were obtained from the DNA. This sample is represented by 150,000 or so clones; around 80% of them were singletons. The ten largest clones represent about 3.4% of the sample.

The source of this sequence is a woman aged 60-70 years who had recovered from COVID-19. Sample: PBMCs or T cells enriched from blood (not recorded which). The rearranged chain carries TRBV7-9 and TRBJ2-5, with no confident D gene call. The DNA is as follows: TGTGCCAGCAGCCAGAGGTACCAAGAGACCCAGTACTTC. It codes for CASSQRYQETQYF.